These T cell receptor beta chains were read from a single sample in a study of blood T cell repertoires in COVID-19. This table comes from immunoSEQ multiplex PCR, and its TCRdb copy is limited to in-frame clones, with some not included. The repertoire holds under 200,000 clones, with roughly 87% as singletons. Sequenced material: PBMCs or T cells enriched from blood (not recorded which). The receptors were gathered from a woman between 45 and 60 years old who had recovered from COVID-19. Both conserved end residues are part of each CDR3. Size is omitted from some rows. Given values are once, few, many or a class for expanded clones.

cdr3_aa: CASSAGTGINSPLHF; j_call: TRBJ1-6; clone_size: .; v_call: TRBV7-2
cdr3_aa: CAWGDRGEQYF; j_call: TRBJ2-7; clone_size: .; v_call: TRBV30
cdr3_aa: CASQGNGYTF; j_call: TRBJ1-2; clone_size: .; v_call: TRBV28
cdr3_aa: CASSPQGAPDPDTQYF; j_call: TRBJ2-3; clone_size: .; v_call: TRBV27
cdr3_aa: CASSLAVGTGAYEQYF; j_call: TRBJ2-7; clone_size: .; v_call: TRBV5-1
cdr3_aa: CASSLGTGYEQYF; j_call: TRBJ2-7; clone_size: .; v_call: TRBV7-6
cdr3_aa: CASSHATSGSSDTQYF; j_call: TRBJ2-3; clone_size: .; v_call: TRBV4-2
cdr3_aa: CASSGPGQPSNSPLHF; j_call: TRBJ1-6; clone_size: .; v_call: TRBV19
cdr3_aa: CASSERPTGTGAESFF; j_call: TRBJ1-1; clone_size: .; v_call: TRBV6-4
cdr3_aa: CASSLSRGVYEQYF; j_call: TRBJ2-7; clone_size: .; v_call: TRBV28
cdr3_aa: CASSSWTGNTEAFF; j_call: TRBJ1-1; clone_size: .; v_call: TRBV11-2
cdr3_aa: CASSIRASGSSSYNEQFF; j_call: TRBJ2-1; clone_size: .; v_call: TRBV19
cdr3_aa: CASSHDARGTQYF; j_call: TRBJ2-5; clone_size: .; v_call: TRBV19
cdr3_aa: CASSPQGAGGYTF; j_call: TRBJ1-2; clone_size: few; v_call: TRBV7-8
cdr3_aa: CASGLARNEQFF; j_call: TRBJ2-1; clone_size: .; v_call: TRBV6-5
cdr3_aa: CATSRAGSDEQYF; j_call: TRBJ2-7; clone_size: .; v_call: TRBV15
cdr3_aa: CASSLGGASNQPQHF; j_call: TRBJ1-5; clone_size: .; v_call: TRBV7-9
cdr3_aa: CATSFRTGGGQPQHF; j_call: TRBJ1-5; clone_size: once; v_call: TRBV15
cdr3_aa: CASGTRLSDEKLFF; j_call: TRBJ1-4; clone_size: once; v_call: TRBV9
cdr3_aa: CASSSSSEEQYF; j_call: TRBJ2-7; clone_size: few; v_call: TRBV18
cdr3_aa: CASSYGLAETTYEQYF; j_call: TRBJ2-7; clone_size: .; v_call: TRBV6-2/TRBV6-3
cdr3_aa: CSVENRQNYGYTF; j_call: TRBJ1-2; clone_size: once; v_call: TRBV29-1
cdr3_aa: CASSPGQKNEKLFF; j_call: TRBJ1-4; clone_size: .; v_call: TRBV4-3
cdr3_aa: CASNQGRGNTGELFF; j_call: TRBJ2-2; clone_size: .; v_call: TRBV25-1
cdr3_aa: CASSPLPGMNTEAFF; j_call: TRBJ1-1; clone_size: .; v_call: TRBV18
cdr3_aa: CASRAHATNEKLFF; j_call: TRBJ1-4; clone_size: .; v_call: TRBV2
cdr3_aa: CASSLVLGRISEAFF; j_call: TRBJ1-1; clone_size: many; v_call: TRBV7-9
cdr3_aa: CASSYSSGSFYEQYF; j_call: TRBJ2-7; clone_size: once; v_call: TRBV6-5
cdr3_aa: CASSTRSVLETQYF; j_call: TRBJ2-5; clone_size: .; v_call: TRBV7-9
cdr3_aa: CASSLLLRSSYNEQFF; j_call: TRBJ2-1; clone_size: .; v_call: TRBV11-2
cdr3_aa: CASADLGGVPKETQYF; j_call: TRBJ2-5; clone_size: .; v_call: TRBV19
cdr3_aa: CSVEDREKLFF; j_call: TRBJ1-4; clone_size: .; v_call: TRBV20-1
cdr3_aa: CASSSDRGPVETQYF; j_call: TRBJ2-5; clone_size: .; v_call: TRBV27
cdr3_aa: CASSSLAGGPNEQFF; j_call: TRBJ2-1; clone_size: .; v_call: TRBV28
cdr3_aa: CASAAGGGSGNTIYF; j_call: TRBJ1-3; clone_size: .; v_call: TRBV2
cdr3_aa: CASLGDIYWGTEAFF; j_call: TRBJ1-1; clone_size: .; v_call: TRBV19
cdr3_aa: CASSSGSGGLLGYTF; j_call: TRBJ1-2; clone_size: few; v_call: TRBV27
cdr3_aa: CASSTSGVSGANVLTF; j_call: TRBJ2-6; clone_size: .; v_call: TRBV7-9
cdr3_aa: CASSQGEYTEAFF; j_call: TRBJ1-1; clone_size: .; v_call: TRBV3-1/TRBV3-2
cdr3_aa: CATDFGTNTGELFF; j_call: TRBJ2-2; clone_size: .; v_call: TRBV7-9
cdr3_aa: CASSQDSGGADRGYTF; j_call: TRBJ1-2; clone_size: .; v_call: TRBV14
cdr3_aa: CASSYSSGDYNEQFF; j_call: TRBJ2-1; clone_size: .; v_call: TRBV6-2/TRBV6-3
cdr3_aa: CASSVAGSGRKETQYF; j_call: TRBJ2-5; clone_size: .; v_call: TRBV9
cdr3_aa: CASSQGYGTVADTQYF; j_call: TRBJ2-3; clone_size: .; v_call: TRBV14
cdr3_aa: CASRTGITYGYTF; j_call: TRBJ1-2; clone_size: .; v_call: TRBV12-3/TRBV12-4
cdr3_aa: CAWPKVREIGYTF; j_call: TRBJ1-2; clone_size: .; v_call: TRBV30
cdr3_aa: CASSYSGTAYEQYF; j_call: TRBJ2-7; clone_size: .; v_call: TRBV6-5
cdr3_aa: CASSPQGPGANVLTF; j_call: TRBJ2-6; clone_size: once; v_call: TRBV18
cdr3_aa: CASRGGQGATNEKLFF; j_call: TRBJ1-4; clone_size: .; v_call: TRBV5-5
cdr3_aa: CASSLGGSYNEQFF; j_call: TRBJ2-1; clone_size: .; v_call: TRBV7-7
cdr3_aa: CASILGGERNQPQHF; j_call: TRBJ1-5; clone_size: .; v_call: TRBV6-5
cdr3_aa: CASSDRRQGAREKLFF; j_call: TRBJ1-4; clone_size: .; v_call: TRBV6-1
cdr3_aa: CASRDGTSGWSYNEQFF; j_call: TRBJ2-1; clone_size: .; v_call: TRBV2
cdr3_aa: CASSRQGAYEQYF; j_call: TRBJ2-7; clone_size: many; v_call: TRBV5-5
cdr3_aa: CASSLGSGRDYEQYF; j_call: TRBJ2-7; clone_size: .; v_call: TRBV5-1
cdr3_aa: CASSPTGLAGNEQFF; j_call: TRBJ2-1; clone_size: .; v_call: TRBV18
cdr3_aa: CASSLFSTSRETQYF; j_call: TRBJ2-5; clone_size: .; v_call: TRBV28
cdr3_aa: CASSLVRSGQGGYEQYF; j_call: TRBJ2-7; clone_size: .; v_call: TRBV7-2